The rows below give T cell receptor beta chains drawn from one sample of a study of regulatory T cells in long-lasting Graves disease. Using its own MiXCR run on the multiplex PCR reads, TCRdb lists one record per CDR3 protein. The sample yields some 470,000 distinct CDR3 sequences, about a fifth seen once. The material sequenced was peripheral blood mononuclear cells (PBMCs), taken when the disease was refractory, from a patient treated with antithyroid drugs. Receptor source: a female donor with Graves disease. CDR3s include the opening cysteine and the closing phenylalanine or tryptophan. Fields, in order: D gene, J gene, V gene, clone size, CDR3 DNA, CDR3 protein. A D gene is named only where the DNA matches it firmly. Part of the rows lack a size; the others show once, few, many or a class for expanded clones.

TRBD1 TRBJ2-2 TRBV6-1 NA TGTGCCAGCAGCCAGCGGACAGGGGGCGGCGGGGAGCTGTTTTTT CASSQRTGGGGELFF
NA TRBJ1-1 TRBV6-1 NA TGTGCCAGCACCCCGGACAGTATGAACACTGAAGCTTTCTTT CASTPDSMNTEAFF
TRBD1 TRBJ2-7 TRBV24-1 NA TGTGCCACCAGTGATGGGACAGGGCCTTGGGAGCAGTACTTC CATSDGTGPWEQYF
NA TRBJ1-2 TRBV29-1 once TGCAGCGTTGGGGTATACAGGGCTTCATTTTTCTATGGCTACACCTTC CSVGVYRASFFYGYTF
NA TRBJ2-1 TRBV9 once TGTGCCAGCAGCGTAGCTGGCGGGACCTACAATGAGCAGTTCTTC CASSVAGGTYNEQFF
NA TRBJ2-5 TRBV19 many TGTGCCAGTAGTGCCCTGGGGGAGACCCAGTACTTC CASSALGETQYF
TRBD1 TRBJ1-1 TRBV6-5 many TGTGCCAGCAGTTCGCCGGGACAGGGGAGGACTGAAGCTTTCTTT CASSSPGQGRTEAFF
NA TRBJ1-1 TRBV11-2 many TGTGCCAGCAGGTCGTTAGGGAACACTGAAGCTTTCTTT CASRSLGNTEAFF
TRBD2 TRBJ2-3 TRBV20-1 NA TGCAGTGCTGGGCGACTAGCGGGGGGCCCAGATACGCAGTATTTT CSAGRLAGGPDTQYF
TRBD2 TRBJ2-5 TRBV12-3/TRBV12-4 many TGTGCCAGCAGTTTAGTCCCAGCGGGAGGGCCTGGTGGTGAGACCCAGTACTTC CASSLVPAGGPGGETQYF
NA TRBJ1-6 TRBV7-9 few TGTGCCAGCAGCGGACGGAGCTCCTATAATTCACCCCTCCACTTT CASSGRSSYNSPLHF
NA TRBJ2-3 TRBV24-1 NA TGTGCCACCAGTGAACGCTCAGATACGCAGTATTTT CATSERSDTQYF
NA TRBJ2-5 TRBV29-1 many TGCAGCGTCTCGATCGGAGGGGGTTACCAAGAGACCCAGTACTTC CSVSIGGGYQETQYF
NA TRBJ1-1 TRBV28 few TGTGCCAGGACACGCTTTCTCGAAGCTTTCTTT CARTRFLEAFF
NA TRBJ1-1 TRBV7-2 NA TGTGCCAGCAGCTTATCCTCGCCCGGAACTGAAGCTTTCTTT CASSLSSPGTEAFF
TRBD2 TRBJ2-1 TRBV24-1 NA TGTGCCACCGGGCGGGGGGCCGGCAATGAGCAGTTCTTC CATGRGAGNEQFF
NA TRBJ2-6 TRBV7-9 many TGTGCCAGCAGCACGAACAGGGCTCCTGAGGCCAACGTCCTGACTTTC CASSTNRAPEANVLTF
NA TRBJ1-2 TRBV12-3/TRBV12-4 NA TGTGCCAGCAGTTTAAGAATGGGGCCGCAACGAGTCTATGGCTACACCTTC CASSLRMGPQRVYGYTF
TRBD1 TRBJ1-5 TRBV5-8 NA TGTGCCAGCAGCCCGGGCCCGGACAGGGCGTCAAATCAGCCCCAGCATTTT CASSPGPDRASNQPQHF
NA TRBJ2-3 TRBV30 NA TGTGCCTGGAGTATCCGGGGAGCGCAGTACTTT CAWSIRGAQYF
TRBD2 TRBJ2-3 TRBV20-1 NA TGCAGTGCTAGAGATTTGGTAGCGGGGGGGCGGGGCACAGATACGCAGTATTTT CSARDLVAGGRGTDTQYF
NA TRBJ2-2 TRBV6-5 NA TGTGCCAGCAGTTACTCGACAAGAGGAAGTCGTGCCGGGGAGCTGTTTTTT CASSYSTRGSRAGELFF
TRBD2 TRBJ2-7 TRBV10-3 NA TGTGCCATCAGTGACAACATGAGGAGAGCGGGAGCGGAGTACGAGCAATACTTC CAISDNMRRAGAEYEQYF
NA TRBJ2-7 TRBV4-3 NA TGCGCCAGCAGCCAAGCTGTAACCTACGAGCAGTACTTC CASSQAVTYEQYF